Listed below are T cell receptor beta chains from one sample, sequenced in a study of blood T cell repertoires in COVID-19. Clones were read by immunoSEQ multiplex PCR, and TCRdb kept only the in-frame ones, dropping some. The table includes 450,000 to 500,000 clones, 70% to 90% detected once. The sequenced sample was peripheral blood. The receptors here all came from a human donor in a cohort sampled during active COVID-19. Both conserved end residues are part of each CDR3. D genes are given only for firm matches. A row's size may be missing; if present it is once, few, many or a size class.

NA TRBJ2-7 TRBD1 TRBV27 TGTGCCAGCAGTTTGTCCGGGACAGCACGCGTGCAGTACTTC CASSLSGTARVQYF
NA TRBJ1-2 NA TRBV6-5 TGTGCCAGCAGTTTCGGTGGGGACTTTTATGGCTACACCTTC CASSFGGDFYGYTF
NA TRBJ2-7 TRBD2 TRBV5-1 TGCGCCAGCACCCCCAGCGGGAGGACCGAGCAGTACTTC CASTPSGRTEQYF
NA TRBJ2-1 TRBD2 TRBV4-2 TGTGCCAGCAGCCAAGAGAGTCTAGCGGGAGTGGATGAGCAGTTCTTC CASSQESLAGVDEQFF
NA TRBJ1-1 NA TRBV3-1/TRBV3-2 TGTGCCAGCAGCAAACGACAGTTCATGAACACTGAAGCTTTCTTT CASSKRQFMNTEAFF
NA TRBJ2-3 TRBD1 TRBV19 TGTGCCAGTAGTATTACAGGGGGAGCAGATACGCAGTATTTT CASSITGGADTQYF
NA TRBJ2-7 NA TRBV11-2 TGTGCCAGCAGCTTAGGGCCCGAGACAACCTACGAGCAGTACTTC CASSLGPETTYEQYF
NA TRBJ1-3 NA TRBV15 TGTGCCACCAGCAGAGGTGGCTCAACCATCTCTGGAAACACCATATATTTT CATSRGGSTISGNTIYF
NA TRBJ1-1 NA TRBV9 TGTGCCAGCAGCGTAGCATCAGGGGACCGTGAAGCTTTCTTT CASSVASGDREAFF
NA TRBJ2-1 TRBD2 TRBV3-1/TRBV3-2 TGTGCCAGCAGCCAAGACGGGCGCGGGAGACCTACCTATGAGCAGTTCTTC CASSQDGRGRPTYEQFF
NA TRBJ2-4 NA TRBV5-6 TGTGCCAGCAGCTTGGGAGAAACTAACCTAAACATTCAGTACTTC CASSLGETNLNIQYF
NA TRBJ2-7 NA TRBV10-3 TGTGCCACCGGGGAATTGGACAGCCGCTACGAGCAGTACTTC CATGELDSRYEQYF
NA TRBJ1-1 NA TRBV13 TGTGCCAGCACCCTGTGGGGGTCGGGGGGAGCTTTCTTT CASTLWGSGGAFF
few TRBJ2-3 TRBD2 TRBV6-5 TGTGCCAGCAGTTACCAGCGGGAGGCATTAGATACGCAGTATTTT CASSYQREALDTQYF
NA TRBJ1-2 TRBD1 TRBV3-1/TRBV3-2 TGTGCCAGCAGCCAAGGGGGGACAGGGGTGTTATATGGCTACACCTTC CASSQGGTGVLYGYTF
NA TRBJ1-2 TRBD1 TRBV19 TGTGCCAGTAGTGTTCAACAGGGGGTTTGGGACTATGGCTACACCTTC CASSVQQGVWDYGYTF
NA TRBJ2-1 TRBD2 TRBV7-2 TGTGCCAGCAGCTTAGGCCCGCGGGAGGCTCCCAATGAGCAGTTCTTC CASSLGPREAPNEQFF
NA TRBJ2-3 NA TRBV12-5 TGTGCTAGTGGTTTGCAAACAGGGATAGATACGCAGTATTTT CASGLQTGIDTQYF
NA TRBJ1-5 NA TRBV29-1 TGCAGCGTTGAAGATGGACAAAATCAGCCCCAGCATTTT CSVEDGQNQPQHF
NA TRBJ2-2 NA TRBV5-1 TGCGCCAGCAGCTTGGGACACTTCGACGCCGGGGAGCTGTTTTTT CASSLGHFDAGELFF
NA TRBJ1-4 TRBD1 TRBV10-3 TGTGCCATCAGTGACACCGGACAGGGACTTGGCGGAAAACTGTTTTTT CAISDTGQGLGGKLFF
NA TRBJ2-7 TRBD1 TRBV5-4 TGTGCCAGCAGGGGGAAGAAGACAGGGGGCGCAGATTACGAGCAGTACTTC CASRGKKTGGADYEQYF
NA TRBJ2-1 TRBD2 TRBV4-3 TGCGCCAGCAGCCAAGATACGGCTAGCGGGATCTACAATGAGCAGTTCTTC CASSQDTASGIYNEQFF
once TRBJ1-6 NA TRBV5-6 TGTGCCAGCAGCTTTGGGCAGTATAATTCACCCCTCCACTTT CASSFGQYNSPLHF
NA TRBJ1-4 TRBD1 TRBV3-1/TRBV3-2 TGTGCCAGCAGCCCAGGACAGGGCGGAAGACCAAATGAAAAACTGTTTTTT CASSPGQGGRPNEKLFF
NA TRBJ2-1 TRBD2 TRBV3-1/TRBV3-2 TGTGCCAGCAGCCAAGGACTAGCGGGAGTTCAACAGCAGTTCTTC CASSQGLAGVQQQFF
NA TRBJ2-7 TRBD2 TRBV3-1/TRBV3-2 TGTGCCAGCAGCCCACTAGCGGGAGACTCCTACGAGCAGTACTTC CASSPLAGDSYEQYF
few TRBJ1-2 TRBD1 TRBV19 TGTGCCAGTAGTATAGCAAGGGCAGGGGGCTCTATTAACTATGGCTACACCTTC CASSIARAGGSINYGYTF
NA TRBJ2-1 NA TRBV24-1 TGTGCCACCAGTGACAGCCTAGCCCTCTCCTACAATGAGCAGTTCTTC CATSDSLALSYNEQFF
many TRBJ2-2 TRBD1 TRBV4-1 TGCGCCAGCAGCCAGGACAGGGGGCTTCCCGGGGAGCTGTTTTTT CASSQDRGLPGELFF
NA TRBJ2-1 TRBD1 TRBV6-5 TGTGCCAGCAGTTACCGGACAGGGTACGAGCAGTTCTTC CASSYRTGYEQFF
NA TRBJ2-2 NA TRBV28 TGTGCCAGCACCCTATCCACCGGGGAGCTGTTTTTT CASTLSTGELFF
NA TRBJ1-1 NA TRBV28 TGTGCCAGCATTCTACAGGGTCCGTATGAGACTGAAGCTTTCTTT CASILQGPYETEAFF
NA TRBJ1-4 NA TRBV28 TGTGCCAGCAGTCTACCCGGCGGGGTTGAAAAACTGTTTTTT CASSLPGGVEKLFF
NA TRBJ2-7 TRBD1 TRBV7-3 TGTGCCAGCAGCGCCCGGACAGGTCTGGAGCAGTACTTC CASSARTGLEQYF
NA TRBJ2-7 NA TRBV19 TGTGCCAGTAGTTTTCGACAGTTATTCTACGAGCAGTACTTC CASSFRQLFYEQYF
NA TRBJ2-7 TRBD2 TRBV28 TGTGCCAGCACCCCTGGGGGGACTAGCGGGACCCTACACTCCTACGAGCAGTACTTC CASTPGGTSGTLHSYEQYF
NA TRBJ1-2 NA TRBV5-6 TGTGCCAGCAGCTTGACACCCAGGCTTAACTATGGCTACACCTTC CASSLTPRLNYGYTF
NA TRBJ2-7 NA TRBV6-2/TRBV6-3 TGTGCCAGCAGTTACTCATCGCAGGGCCTTGTGAGGCAGTACTTC CASSYSSQGLVRQYF
few TRBJ1-2 NA TRBV2 TGTGCCAGCAGTGAGGAGCGGGGACGGGGCTACACCTTC CASSEERGRGYTF
few TRBJ1-2 TRBD1 TRBV6-5 TGTGCCAGCAGTTACTCGGAGGGACAGGGCTCCTTAGACTACACCTTC CASSYSEGQGSLDYTF
NA TRBJ2-7 TRBD1 TRBV27 TGTGCCAGCAGGTTCAGGGACAGCGCCTACGAGCAGTACTTC CASRFRDSAYEQYF
NA TRBJ2-2 TRBD1 TRBV11-2 TGTGCCAGCAGCATCAGGGGGCGGGGCGGGGAGCTGTTTTTT CASSIRGRGGELFF
NA TRBJ2-1 NA TRBV3-1/TRBV3-2 TGTGCCAGCAGCCAAGTCCTAGGCTCCTACAATGAGCAGTTCTTC CASSQVLGSYNEQFF
NA TRBJ2-2 TRBD2 TRBV5-1 TGCGCCAGCAGCTTCGGACTAGCGGGAGGAATCGCCGGGGAGCTGTTTTTT CASSFGLAGGIAGELFF
NA TRBJ2-2 NA TRBV2 NA CASILDREAGELFF
NA TRBJ2-7 TRBD1 TRBV29-1 TGCAGCGTTGGGGGTGGGACAGCGAGCTCCTACGAGCAGTACTTC CSVGGGTASSYEQYF
NA TRBJ1-2 TRBD1 TRBV6-5 TGTGCCAGCAGTTACGGACAGGCCACTTATGGCTACACCTTC CASSYGQATYGYTF
NA TRBJ2-1 TRBD2 TRBV11-3 TGTGCCAGCAGCTCCGGGAGGAACGGGCAGCGCTCCTACAATGAGCAGTTCTTC CASSSGRNGQRSYNEQFF
NA TRBJ1-3 TRBD1 TRBV29-1 TGCAGCGTTCAAAGGGACAGGGGAGAAAACACCATATATTTT CSVQRDRGENTIYF
NA TRBJ2-1 TRBD2 TRBV30 TGTGCCTGGAGTGCGGGAGGGGTAAATGAGCAGTTCTTC CAWSAGGVNEQFF
NA TRBJ2-1 TRBD2 TRBV5-1 TGCGCCAGCAGGGCACTAGCGGGGTCCTACAATGAGCAGTTCTTC CASRALAGSYNEQFF
NA TRBJ1-2 NA TRBV7-2 TGTGCCAGCAGAAAGGACATAGGGAACTATGGCTACACCTTC CASRKDIGNYGYTF
NA TRBJ1-1 TRBD1 TRBV7-3 TGTGCCAGCAGCCAGGGACAGATGAACACTGAAGCTTTCTTT CASSQGQMNTEAFF